The rows below give T cell receptor beta chains drawn from one sample of a study of cytomegalovirus exposure and HLA in healthy donors. The assay was immunoSEQ multiplex PCR, and TCRdb's table has in-frame clones only and misses some. The table shows 300,000 to 400,000 clones, with roughly 86% occurring only once. Specimen: PBMCs. Receptors originate from a man aged 30-40 years in good health and CMV-seronegative. The CDR3 runs from the conserved cysteine through the conserved F or W. The D gene is left open where the match is weak. A row's size may be missing; if present it is once, few, many or a size class.

v_gene,abundance,d_gene,j_gene,CDR3aa,CDR3nt
TRBV7-2,.,.,TRBJ1-1,CARVQGSPEAFF,TGTGCCAGGGTCCAGGGATCCCCTGAAGCTTTCTTT
TRBV6-5,once,TRBD1,TRBJ2-7,CASRRTGEGEQYF,TGTGCCAGCAGGCGGACAGGGGAGGGGGAGCAGTACTTC
TRBV29-1,.,.,TRBJ1-5,CSPKGGRQPQHF,TGCAGCCCGAAGGGGGGGCGACAGCCCCAGCATTTT
TRBV5-1,.,TRBD1,TRBJ2-2,CASSLGQGVSLQTGELFF,TGCGCCAGCAGCTTGGGTCAGGGGGTATCGTTACAAACCGGGGAGCTGTTTTTT
TRBV19,.,TRBD2,TRBJ2-5,CASSIGLARDAGSETQYF,TGTGCCAGTAGTATTGGACTAGCGAGGGATGCAGGGTCGGAGACCCAGTACTTC
TRBV7-9,.,TRBD2,TRBJ2-7,CASSTPLTSGVHEQYF,TGTGCCAGCAGCACACCCCTGACTAGCGGGGTCCACGAGCAGTACTTC
TRBV25-1,.,.,TRBJ2-5,CASSEYIFLTGAQETQYF,TGTGCCAGCAGTGAATATATCTTCCTGACAGGAGCCCAAGAGACCCAGTACTTC
TRBV6-1,.,.,TRBJ1-2,CASSELNRDYGYTF,TGTGCCAGCAGTGAACTGAACAGGGACTATGGCTACACCTTC
TRBV10-3,.,.,TRBJ1-1,CAISDPTLNTEAFF,TGTGCCATCAGTGATCCCACATTGAACACTGAAGCTTTCTTT
TRBV2,.,.,TRBJ2-7,CASTTGYRTEQYF,TGTGCCAGCACAACAGGGTACCGTACAGAGCAGTACTTC
TRBV18,.,TRBD1,TRBJ1-1,CASSPDRARGTEAFF,TGTGCCAGCTCGCCGGACAGGGCGAGGGGGACTGAAGCTTTCTTT
TRBV2,.,.,TRBJ2-5,CASSTGIETQYF,TGTGCCAGCAGTACAGGGATAGAGACCCAGTACTTC
TRBV5-1,.,TRBD1,TRBJ2-1,CASRSGQANEQFF,TGCGCCAGCAGGTCGGGACAGGCCAATGAGCAGTTCTTC
TRBV5-1,.,TRBD1,TRBJ2-7,CASSLDRALYEQYF,TGCGCCAGCAGCTTAGACAGGGCACTGTACGAGCAGTACTTC
TRBV5-1,.,TRBD1,TRBJ1-6,CASSSTGDSYNSPLHF,TGCGCCAGCAGCTCGACAGGGGATTCCTATAATTCACCCCTCCACTTT
TRBV5-6,.,.,TRBJ1-1,CASSLWPLLTEAFF,TGTGCCAGCAGCTTGTGGCCGCTTCTCACTGAAGCTTTCTTT
TRBV27,.,TRBD2,TRBJ2-2,CASSRRVSGGAYTGELFF,TGTGCCAGCAGTCGCCGCGTTAGCGGGGGGGCCTACACCGGGGAGCTGTTTTTT
TRBV10-2,.,TRBD1,TRBJ1-1,CASTPTGTGRIAEAFF,TGCGCCAGCACCCCGACAGGGACGGGGCGGATCGCTGAAGCTTTCTTT
TRBV6-1,.,TRBD2,TRBJ2-3,CASRRAGGTDTQYF,TGTGCCAGCAGACGAGCGGGGGGGACAGATACGCAGTATTTT
TRBV6-5,once,TRBD1,TRBJ2-5,CASRRQGQETQYF,TGTGCCAGCAGACGACAGGGTCAAGAGACCCAGTACTTC
TRBV10-3,.,TRBD1,TRBJ2-3,CASRGQFTDTQYF,TGTGCCAGCCGGGGACAGTTCACAGATACGCAGTATTTT
TRBV27,.,TRBD2,TRBJ2-5,CASSLSRLAGLETQYF,TGTGCCAGCAGTTTATCGAGACTAGCGGGGCTAGAGACCCAGTACTTC
TRBV19,.,TRBD1,TRBJ2-6,CASSIAGQGSTGANVLTF,TGTGCCAGTAGTATTGCGGGACAGGGGTCAACTGGGGCCAACGTCCTGACTTTC
TRBV5-1,once,TRBD1,TRBJ2-2,CASSRTGAGTGELFF,TGCGCCAGCAGCAGGACAGGGGCGGGAACCGGGGAGCTGTTTTTT
TRBV27,once,.,TRBJ1-6,CASRAGRGSRGSPLHF,TGTGCCAGCAGAGCGGGTAGAGGGTCCCGGGGTTCACCCCTCCACTTT
TRBV15,.,TRBD1,TRBJ1-4,CATSGMQGVANEKLFF,TGTGCCACCAGCGGAATGCAGGGGGTGGCTAATGAAAAACTGTTTTTT
TRBV7-2,.,TRBD1,TRBJ2-7,CASRRQGGLYEQYF,TGTGCCAGCAGGCGACAGGGGGGACTTTACGAGCAGTACTTC
TRBV7-2,.,.,TRBJ2-7,CASSFPGSYEQYF,TGTGCCAGCAGCTTCCCAGGCTCCTACGAGCAGTACTTC
TRBV10-1,.,TRBD1,TRBJ2-2,CASGRGGQGSGELFF,TGCGCCAGCGGCCGAGGGGGACAGGGGTCCGGGGAGCTGTTTTTT
TRBV4-3,.,.,TRBJ1-4,CASSRGFGQSNEKLFF,TGCGCCAGCAGCAGGGGCTTCGGACAATCTAATGAAAAACTGTTTTTT
TRBV7-9,.,.,TRBJ2-2,CASSFILHNPRGGELFF,TGTGCCAGCAGCTTCATTCTACACAACCCGAGAGGAGGGGAGCTGTTTTTT
TRBV29-1,.,.,TRBJ1-1,CSVQGFQRGEAFF,TGCAGCGTACAGGGCTTCCAGCGTGGTGAAGCTTTCTTT
TRBV4-1,.,.,TRBJ1-5,CASSQGAFSPQHF,TGCGCCAGCAGCCAAGGGGCCTTCAGCCCCCAGCATTTT
TRBV7-6,.,TRBD1,TRBJ1-3,CASSIDRDSGNTIYF,TGTGCCAGCAGCATCGACAGGGACTCTGGAAACACCATATATTTT
TRBV6-6,.,.,TRBJ2-7,CASSPPLESHYEQYF,TGTGCCAGCAGTCCCCCCCTGGAGAGTCACTACGAGCAGTACTTC
TRBV6-5,.,.,TRBJ1-1,CASSPRIHTEAFF,TGTGCCAGCAGCCCGAGGATCCACACTGAAGCTTTCTTT
TRBV6-5,.,TRBD2,TRBJ2-5,CASRSSGGQETQYF,TGTGCCAGCAGATCTAGCGGGGGACAAGAGACCCAGTACTTC
TRBV28,.,.,TRBJ2-7,CASSRGAYEQYF,TGTGCCAGCAGTCGCGGAGCCTACGAGCAGTACTTC
TRBV6-4,.,TRBD1,TRBJ2-1,CASSSTGQGRNEQFF,TGTGCCAGCAGTTCGACGGGACAGGGGAGGAATGAGCAGTTCTTC
TRBV13,.,TRBD2,TRBJ2-3,CASSLRLAGGNRGTDTQYF,TGTGCCAGCAGCTTAAGACTAGCGGGGGGTAATCGGGGCACAGATACGCAGTATTTT
TRBV19,.,.,TRBJ1-1,CASSIGGVGVNTEAFF,TGTGCCAGTAGTATAGGGGGGGTTGGTGTGAACACTGAAGCTTTCTTT
TRBV2,.,.,TRBJ2-2,CASSGQVPATGELFF,TGTGCCAGCAGTGGACAGGTTCCCGCAACCGGGGAGCTGTTTTTT
TRBV15,few,.,TRBJ1-1,CATSRRQANTEAFF,TGTGCCACCAGCAGAAGACAGGCAAACACTGAAGCTTTCTTT
TRBV7-9,.,TRBD2,TRBJ2-7,CASSLSGLAGDYEQYF,TGTGCCAGCAGCCTCTCAGGGCTAGCGGGGGACTACGAGCAGTACTTC
TRBV7-9,once,.,TRBJ1-5,CASSLHDSPGQPQHF,TGTGCCAGCAGCTTACACGACAGCCCCGGACAGCCCCAGCATTTT